One TCR beta chain is described in this entry. What this receptor recognizes is not known. No base qualities exist here, and no much larger clone lies one base off it. The same CDR3 can be traced to other DNA sequences in this sample. Patients with a history of autoimmune disease or receiving systemic immunosuppression were excluded from the trial. In every dose cohort, peripheral blood was drawn for TCR sequencing at baseline, cycle 4 day 1, and cycle 7 day 1. Samples were obtained from an open-label, multicenter, first-in-human phase I dose-escalation trial of ivuxolimab. Adults with locally advanced or metastatic melanoma, renal cell carcinoma, hepatocellular carcinoma or head and neck squamous cell carcinoma were enrolled in the trial. Before TCR sequencing, CD4+ T cells and CD8+ T cells from peripheral blood were sorted into separate populations. To sequence the TCRbeta CDR3 region, genomic DNA was isolated from the sorted cells. The immunoSEQ Assay was used to sequence the TCRbeta CDR3 regions. TCRdb took this table from immuneACCESS and kept in-frame rearrangements with V and J called. Such tables lack part of the clones; where checked against another copy, unresolved V genes explain under half of the gap, and the rest is unexplained. A total of around 60,000 clones appear in this sample, about four fifths of them only once. Approximately 10% of the sample is held by the ten biggest clonotypes.

This sample was included in a study of OX40 agonist ivuxolimab in advanced cancers. For context, the study as a whole: The costimulatory receptor OX40 (CD134) was targeted by ivuxolimab, a fully human IgG2 agonistic monoclonal antibody. Intravenous ivuxolimab was administered to patients every 2 weeks at six dose levels: 0.01, 0.1, 0.3, 1.5, 3 and 10 mg/kg. Among the approximately 50 dose-escalation patients, about 20 had hepatocellular carcinoma, 15 or so melanoma, 9 renal cell carcinoma and 9 head and neck cancer. The dose-escalation cohort was 82.7% male with a mean age of approximately 59 years, ranging from about 20 to 80. Prior anti-PD-1, anti-PD-L1 or anti-CTLA-4 therapy was permitted, and checkpoint inhibitors had been received by more than 35% of dose-escalation patients. Three dose-escalation patients achieved partial responses, one with hepatocellular carcinoma and two with cutaneous melanoma. Peripheral TCRbeta sequencing aimed to test whether ivuxolimab altered TCR sequence diversity and caused clonal T-cell expansion. The monotherapy dose-escalation portion (N ≈ 50 patients) of the phase I ivuxolimab trial is reported in the paper.

The investigation overall reported the following: Low levels of normalized T-cell clonal expansion were also shown by some nonresponding patients. In the 0.1-3.0 mg/kg groups, partial responders were among the patients with the lowest normalized peripheral clonal expansion, particularly in CD8+ T cells. At doses from 0.1 to 3.0 mg/kg, clonal expansion was seen in both CD4+ and CD8+ blood T cells between baseline and week 6. On average, CD8+ T cells showed more expanded clones than CD4+ T cells after ivuxolimab. Antigen specificity was not determined for the clonally expanded peripheral T cells.

The CDR3 has 13 amino acids, counting the end cysteine and phenylalanine. Only the CDR3 DNA stays, 39 bases, in frame from base 1. The germline V gene gives CDR1 as SGHDN and CDR2 as FVKESK. V and J lose 0 bases and 2 bases, and a span of 4 bases separates them. The specimen comprised CD4+ or CD8+ T cells sorted from blood, sampled in a trial of the OX40 agonist ivuxolimab. This receptor chain uses TRBV14 and TRBJ2-5; confidence is insufficient to name the D gene. The receptor was isolated from an adult with an advanced solid tumor such as melanoma, head and neck, liver or kidney cancer. CDR3 reads: CASSQDRQETQYF. The nucleotide sequence is TGTGCCAGCAGCCAAGATAGACAAGAGACCCAGTACTTC.